This T cell receptor (beta chain) was recorded in a study of T cell repertoires in cytomegalovirus infection. Across the study: The study used recently identified HLA-C-restricted and well-studied HLA-B-restricted CMV epitopes. A matching HLA type, together with CMV infection, was signaled by public TCR beta signatures.

General study points: Cumulative public TCR beta family frequency identified CMV carriers with the relevant HLA. Dominating the ex vivo response were TCR beta clonotypes that were CMV-specific and HLA-C-restricted.

TCRdb reanalysed the reads using MiXCR and keeps one entry per CDR3 protein. The repertoire holds 360,000 or so distinct CDR3 sequences, roughly 34% seen once, with approximately 12% in the top ten. Worth noting for this clonotype: The antigen is not known.

V lost 4 bases to trimming and J lost 4 bases, with 16 bases between them. The CDR3 sequence is 15 residues long. CDR1 and CDR2 (germline): LGHNA, YSLEER. This clonotype was obtained from a human donor in good health (CMV status not recorded). Some clones in this sample may be carry-over from other donors' samples. The sample was cultured PBMCs, taken from culture after CMV antigen stimulation. The chain links TRBV4-3 to TRBJ1-2, with a weak D call TRBD1 (6 bases). Here the CDR3 reads CASSPSGGLGYGYTF. The DNA of the CDR3 is TGCGCCAGCAGCCCTAGTGGGGGGCTAGGCTATGGCTACACCTTC.